The 2 T cell receptor beta chains given below trace back to one sample, sequenced in a study of cytomegalovirus exposure and HLA in healthy donors. The PCR was carried out with 60 Vbeta primers and 13 Jbeta primers. Using immunoSEQ multiplex PCR, the repertoire was profiled, and TCRdb retains in-frame clones only, with some absent. Recorded for this sample: some 60,000 clones. The source material was PBMCs. Receptors originate from a male donor in good health and CMV-seronegative.

The genes are TRBV19 and TRBJ1-5, with TRBD1 identical over 8 bases. The CDR3 has 15 amino acids. V gave up 4 bases and J gave up 2 bases; unmatched junction bases: 4. CDR1 LNHDA and CDR2 SQIVND come from the germline V gene (reference sequence). CDR3 DNA sequence: TGTGCCAGTAGTACAGGGGGCTATGGCAATCAGCCCCAGCATTTT. This codes for CASSTGGYGNQPQHF.

The chain has TRBV28 and TRBJ2-7; D possibly corresponds to TRBD2 (6 bases). V was pared by 3 bases and J by 2 bases, with 11 bases between. In germline, CDR1 is MDHEN, CDR2 SYDVKM. The CDR3 covers 14 residues. Here the CDR3 DNA reads TGTGCCAGCAGTTTGGGGGGTAGGGCCTACGAGCAGTACTTC. Protein product: CASSLGGRAYEQYF.